These 8 T cell receptor beta chains were all obtained from the same sample, sequenced in a study of tumor-infiltrating lymphocytes in localized non-small cell lung cancer (dated by TCRdb to the early 2020s). Library preparation was by the immunoSEQ multiplex PCR assay. What TCRdb holds here is the immuneACCESS table cut down to in-frame rearrangements. Part of the clones is not present; checked against another copy, under half of the missing clones reflect an unresolved V gene, and the others are unexplained. The sample has around 6,700 clones on record, 74% of them singletons. About 8.3% of the sample rests with the top ten. Specimen: uninvolved lung tissue not adjacent to the tumor. Every receptor here comes from a human donor with non-small cell lung cancer.

The chain uses TRBV28 and TRBJ1-2, with TRBD1 as a possible D gene (5 bases). The CDR3 totals 14 residues. V lost 2 bases and J 4 bases, leaving 11 bases between the germline ends. Germline CDR1 MDHEN, CDR2 SYDVKM. CDR3 residues: CASSLAQASYGYTF. Here the CDR3 DNA reads TGTGCCAGCAGTTTAGCACAGGCCTCCTATGGCTACACCTTC.

This clone was detected a few times. The chain couples TRBV21-1 to TRBJ2-7; TRBD2, the table's D call, was not compared with the DNA. TRBV21-1 is labeled a pseudogene. The CDR3 runs 18 residues. CDR3 DNA: TGTGCCAGCAGCAAAGCGCGGGGAATCCGGCTGGGCGCCTACGAGCAGTACTTC. This codes for CASSKARGIRLGAYEQYF.

This clone was observed a handful of times. The chain combines TRBV4-1 with TRBJ1-4; D gene uncertain. This CDR3 has 14 amino acids. Germline CDR1 and CDR2: MGHRA and YSYEKL. With 1 base removed from V and 7 bases from J, the gap between germline ends came to 10 bases. The CDR3 sequence is CASSQGSVGEKLFF. Here the CDR3 DNA reads TGCGCCAGCAGCCAAGGCTCAGTGGGTGAAAAACTGTTTTTT.

This clone was observed a few times. V usage is TRBV7-6 and J usage is TRBJ2-5; 9 positions match TRBD1. With V trimmed by 3 bases and J by 4 bases, 6 bases remained unmatched. The V gene's germline CDR1 is SGHVS and CDR2 FNYEAQ. The CDR3 has 15 amino acids. CDR3 bases: TGTGCCAGCAGCTTCCGGGACAGGGTGGGAGAGACCCAGTACTTC. It is translated as CASSFRDRVGETQYF.

The V call is TRBV19, the J call TRBJ2-1; D remains unclear. Trimming pared 0 bases from V and 10 bases from J, leaving 10 bases between. Per the germline V gene, CDR1 is LNHDA and CDR2 is SQIVND (reference sequence). The CDR3 is 13 residues long. CDR3 coding DNA: TGTGCCAGTAGTATAGAGCCGCGTCAGGAGCAGTTCTTC. Its protein is CASSIEPRQEQFF.

The CDR3 loop is CASNPATGVYGYTF. Written as DNA, the CDR3 is TGCGCCAGCAACCCAGCGACAGGGGTCTATGGCTACACCTTC. This sequence joins TRBV5-1 and TRBJ1-2; 8 bases map to TRBD1. Germline CDR1 reads SGHRS; CDR2 reads YFSETQ. Trimming at V came to 6 bases and at J to 4 bases, leaving 8 bases not matched to a gene. The CDR3 has 14 amino acids.

This clone was seen only a few times. This chain joins TRBV29-1 and TRBJ2-1, with 7 bases lining up with TRBD1. Trimming removed 6 bases from V and 3 bases from J; junction bases left unmatched: 8. Germline assignment: CDR1 SQVTM and CDR2 ANQGSEA. CDR3 length: 14 amino acids. CDR3 residues: CSVNRDRGYNEQFF. The DNA for the CDR3 is TGCAGCGTAAACCGGGACAGAGGCTACAATGAGCAGTTCTTC.

J is TRBJ1-1 and V is TRBV5-4, with 9 bases lining up with TRBD1. V lost 6 bases to trimming and J lost 11 bases; unmatched junction nucleotides: 11. The CDR3 covers 13 residues. Germline CDR1 reads SGHNT; CDR2 reads YYREEE (reference sequence). CDR3: CASTPSTGGRAFF. The CDR3 DNA is TGTGCCAGCACCCCCTCAACAGGGGGCAGGGCTTTCTTT.